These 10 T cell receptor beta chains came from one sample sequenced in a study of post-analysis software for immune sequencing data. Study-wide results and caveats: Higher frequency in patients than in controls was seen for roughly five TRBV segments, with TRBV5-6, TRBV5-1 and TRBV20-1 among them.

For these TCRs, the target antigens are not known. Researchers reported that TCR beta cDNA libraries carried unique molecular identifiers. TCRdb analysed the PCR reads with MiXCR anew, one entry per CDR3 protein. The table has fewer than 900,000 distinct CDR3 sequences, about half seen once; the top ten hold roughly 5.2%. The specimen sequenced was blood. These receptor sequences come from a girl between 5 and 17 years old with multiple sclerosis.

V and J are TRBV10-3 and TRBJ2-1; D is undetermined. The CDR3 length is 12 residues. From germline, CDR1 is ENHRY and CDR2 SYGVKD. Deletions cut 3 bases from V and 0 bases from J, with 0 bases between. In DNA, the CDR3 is TGTGCCATCAGTGACTCCTACAATGAGCAGTTCTTC. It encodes CAISDSYNEQFF.

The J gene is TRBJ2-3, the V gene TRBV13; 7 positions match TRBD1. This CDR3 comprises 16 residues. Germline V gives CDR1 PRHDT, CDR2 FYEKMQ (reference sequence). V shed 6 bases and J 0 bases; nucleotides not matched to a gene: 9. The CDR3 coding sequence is TGTGCCAGCAGTTGGTTTGACAGGGATAGCACAGATACGCAGTATTTT. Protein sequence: CASSWFDRDSTDTQYF.

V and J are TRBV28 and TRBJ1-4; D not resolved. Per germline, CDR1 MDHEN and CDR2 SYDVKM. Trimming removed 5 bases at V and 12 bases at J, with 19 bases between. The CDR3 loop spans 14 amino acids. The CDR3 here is CASSPGGRRAELFF. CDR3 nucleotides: TGTGCCAGCAGTCCCGGAGGCCGGCGGGCGGAACTGTTTTTT.

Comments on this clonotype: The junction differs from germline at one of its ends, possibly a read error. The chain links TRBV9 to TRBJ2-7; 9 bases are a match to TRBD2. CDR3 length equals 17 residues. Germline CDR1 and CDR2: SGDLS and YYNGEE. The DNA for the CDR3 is TGTGCCAGCAGCCCGGAGGTAGCGGGAGTGCTTGGAGAGACCCAGTATTTC. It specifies CASSPEVAGVLGETQYF.

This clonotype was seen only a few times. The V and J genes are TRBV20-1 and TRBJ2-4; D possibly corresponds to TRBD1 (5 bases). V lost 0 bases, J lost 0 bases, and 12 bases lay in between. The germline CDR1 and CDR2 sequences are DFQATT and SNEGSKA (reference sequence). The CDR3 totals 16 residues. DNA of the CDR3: TGCAGTGCTAGAGACCCCAGGGTGGGAGCCAAAAACATTCAGTACTTC. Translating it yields CSARDPRVGAKNIQYF.

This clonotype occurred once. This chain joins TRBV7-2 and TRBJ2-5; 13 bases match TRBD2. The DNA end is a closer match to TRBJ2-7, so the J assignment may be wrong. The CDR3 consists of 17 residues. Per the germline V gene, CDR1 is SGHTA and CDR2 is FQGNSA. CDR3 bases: TGTGCCAGCAGCACGCGACTAGCGGGAGGAGCATGCCACGAGCAGTACTTC. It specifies CASSTRLAGGACHEQYF.

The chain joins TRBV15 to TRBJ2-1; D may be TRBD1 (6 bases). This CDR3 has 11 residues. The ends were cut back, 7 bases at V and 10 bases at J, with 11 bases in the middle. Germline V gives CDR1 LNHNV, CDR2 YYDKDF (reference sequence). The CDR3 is CATTEGQEQFF. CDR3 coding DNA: TGTGCCACCACCGAGGGACAAGAGCAGTTCTTC.

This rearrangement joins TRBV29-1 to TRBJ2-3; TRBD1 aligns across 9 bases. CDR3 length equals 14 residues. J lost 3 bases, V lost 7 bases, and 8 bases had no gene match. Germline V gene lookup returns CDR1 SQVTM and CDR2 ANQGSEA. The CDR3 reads CSGWGTGTTDTQYF. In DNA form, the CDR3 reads TGCAGCGGATGGGGGACAGGGACGACAGATACGCAGTATTTT.

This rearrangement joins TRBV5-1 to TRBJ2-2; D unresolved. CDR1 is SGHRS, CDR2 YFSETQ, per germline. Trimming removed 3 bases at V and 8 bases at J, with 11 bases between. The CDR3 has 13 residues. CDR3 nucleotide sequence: TGCGCCAGCAGCTCGAGATCTTCGGGGGAGCTGTTTTTT. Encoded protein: CASSSRSSGELFF.

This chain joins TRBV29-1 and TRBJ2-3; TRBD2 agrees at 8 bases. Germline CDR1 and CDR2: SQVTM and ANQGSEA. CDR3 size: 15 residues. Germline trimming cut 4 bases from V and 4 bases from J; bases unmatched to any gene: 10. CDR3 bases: TGCAGCGTTGTAACGGCGGGAGGTCTCGCAGATACGCAGTATTTT. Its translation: CSVVTAGGLADTQYF.